This note documents a single TCR beta chain sequence. Antigen unknown. These data are taken from a study of OX40 agonist ivuxolimab in advanced cancers. Whole-study results and caveats: Averaged across samples, CD8+ T cells carried more expanded clones than CD4+ did.

The V gene end was trimmed by 5 bases and the J gene end by 6 bases; junction bases not matched to a gene: 8. This CDR3 is built from 14 residues. Germline loops: CDR1 SGHTA, CDR2 FQGNSA. Assay used: immunoSEQ multiplex PCR; TCRdb lists only in-frame clones, some missing. The table lists approximately 59,000 clones, approximately 86% of them singletons, with 0.76% in the top ten. The TCR was taken from an adult with an advanced solid tumor such as melanoma, head and neck, liver or kidney cancer. This chain uses TRBV7-2 with TRBJ2-5; 8 bases are shared with TRBD1. This sample comprised CD4+ or CD8+ T cells sorted from blood, obtained in a trial of the OX40 agonist ivuxolimab. This CDR3 reads CASSTRQGKKTQYF. The CDR3 nucleotides read TGTGCCAGCAGCACTCGACAGGGGAAGAAGACCCAGTACTTC.